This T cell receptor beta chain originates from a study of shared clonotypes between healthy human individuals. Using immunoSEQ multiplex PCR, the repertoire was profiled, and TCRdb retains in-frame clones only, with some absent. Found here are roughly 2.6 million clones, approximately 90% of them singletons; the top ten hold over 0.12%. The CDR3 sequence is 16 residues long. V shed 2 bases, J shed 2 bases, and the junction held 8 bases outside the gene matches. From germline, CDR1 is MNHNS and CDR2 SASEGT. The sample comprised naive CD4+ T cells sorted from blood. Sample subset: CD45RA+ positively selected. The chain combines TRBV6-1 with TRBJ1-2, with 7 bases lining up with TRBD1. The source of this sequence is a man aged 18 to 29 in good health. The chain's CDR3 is CASSEIGTATNYGYTF. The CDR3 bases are TGTGCCAGCAGTGAAATTGGGACAGCGACCAACTATGGCTACACCTTC.